What follows are 12 T cell receptor beta chains derived from one specimen sequenced in a study of shared clonotypes between healthy human individuals. Naive CD8 cells comprised CD45RO-negative, CCR7-positively selected cells, excluding terminally differentiated effector memory CD45RA+ cells. Here immunoSEQ multiplex PCR was the method, and the copy in TCRdb shows in-frame clones only, minus some. The profile covers more than 2 million clones, with just under 95% appearing a single time and around 1.8% taken by the ten largest. Sequenced sample: naive CD8+ T cells from PBMCs. Every receptor here comes from a young man in good health. Some clones in this sample may be carry-over from other donors' samples.

This chain uses TRBV12-5 with TRBJ2-1, with 11 bases fitting TRBD2. CDR1 is LGHNT and CDR2 is FRNRAP in the germline V gene. The J segment lost 7 bases and the V segment lost 3 bases, leaving 5 bases of the junction unmatched. This CDR3 is 15 amino acids long. The CDR3 DNA sequence: TGTGCTAGTGGTTTTGGCCTAGCGGGAGGTAATGAGCAGTTCTTC. Protein product: CASGFGLAGGNEQFF.

A few counts support this clone. This chain connects TRBV4-1 to TRBJ1-5; no definite D call. This CDR3 contains 14 residues. Trimming left V 1 base short and J 7 bases short, with 11 bases between. Germline loops: CDR1 MGHRA, CDR2 YSYEKL. In DNA, the CDR3 is TGCGCCAGCAGCCAAGTCGGCCTTGGGCAGCCCCAGCATTTT. Translating gives CASSQVGLGQPQHF.

The chain links TRBV7-6 to TRBJ2-7; D is perhaps TRBD1 (6 bases). The CDR3 is made up of 17 amino acids. Germline V gene sequence: CDR1 SGHVS, CDR2 FNYEAQ. The V gene lost 1 base and the J gene lost 0 bases, with 16 bases spanning the gap. DNA of the CDR3: TGTGCCAGCAGCTTAGTCTCACAGGGAAGACCCTCCTACGAGCAGTACTTC. Its translation: CASSLVSQGRPSYEQYF.

A word on this clone: A much larger clone differs from this one at a single base, so this may be a read error. The chain carries TRBV6-6 and TRBJ1-1; D unclear. The V end lost 6 bases, the J end lost 1 base, and 6 bases lay between the germline ends. The CDR3 consists of 12 residues. Germline V gives CDR1 MNHNY, CDR2 SVGAGI (reference sequence). As DNA, the CDR3 is TGTGCCAGCAGCCCGGGGAACACTGAAGCTTTCTTT. Translating it yields CASSPGNTEAFF.

Notes on this clone: In the same sample, other DNA sequences code for this CDR3. The rearrangement links TRBV9 to TRBJ2-3, with TRBD2 identical over 10 bases. Unmatched junction bases numbered 6, after V lost 2 bases and J lost 6 bases. Germline V gene data show CDR1 as SGDLS and CDR2 as YYNGEE. The CDR3 is 15 amino acids. CDR3 residues: CASSVSGRAADTQYF. DNA for the CDR3: TGTGCCAGCAGCGTGAGCGGGAGGGCCGCGGATACGCAGTATTTT.

This chain links TRBV4-1 with TRBJ2-5, with TRBD1 matching 9 bases. Germline-derived CDR1 and CDR2 are MGHRA and YSYEKL. There are 16 residues in the CDR3. The J segment lost 2 bases and the V segment lost 4 bases, leaving 8 bases of the junction unmatched. CDR3 loop: CASSPPRTGAQETQYF. In nucleotides, the CDR3 is TGCGCCAGCAGCCCCCCGAGGACAGGGGCACAAGAGACCCAGTACTTC.

Only one count was recorded for this clone. V is TRBV15 and J is TRBJ1-1; D may be TRBD1 (5 bases). The CDR3 sequence is 16 residues long. Germline V gives CDR1 LNHNV, CDR2 YYDKDF (reference sequence). V dropped 0 bases and J dropped 1 base, with 12 bases sitting between them. The CDR3 DNA is TGTGCCACCAGCAGAGATAGCGGGGCTCCGAACACTGAAGCTTTCTTT. Its translation: CATSRDSGAPNTEAFF.

This chain links TRBV6-1 with TRBJ1-4; D is possibly TRBD1 (6 bases). The V and J ends lost 1 base and 7 bases respectively, with 19 bases between them. Germline CDR1 MNHNS, CDR2 SASEGT. This CDR3 is 17 amino acids long. In nucleotides, the CDR3 is TGTGCCAGCAGTGAAGAGTTAAGGGGGGCGCGTACTGAAAAACTGTTTTTT. This codes for CASSEELRGARTEKLFF.

The chain combines TRBV29-1 with TRBJ2-1, with a tentative D call TRBD2 (6 bases). The V gene's germline CDR1 is SQVTM and CDR2 ANQGSEA. The CDR3 runs 13 residues. CDR3 nucleotide sequence: TGCAGTTCCAGGCGGGGCTCCTACAATGAGCAGTTCTTC. Translation: CSSRRGSYNEQFF.

CDR3 amino acids: CAWSIGDYEQYF. The CDR3 region has the DNA TGTGCCTGGAGTATCGGGGACTACGAGCAGTACTTC. The chain carries TRBV30 and TRBJ2-7; D is possibly TRBD2 (5 bases). Germline CDR1 reads GTSNPN; CDR2 reads SVGIG (reference sequence). Trimming left V 2 bases short and J 3 bases short, with 8 bases between. This CDR3 is 12 amino acids long.

The CDR3 sequence is CASSPLRTVRDTQYF. CDR3 DNA sequence: TGTGCCAGCAGCCCCCTCCGGACCGTGAGGGATACGCAGTATTTT. The genes are TRBV7-9 and TRBJ2-3, with D hard to call. The germline V gene encodes CDR1 SEHNR and CDR2 FQNEAQ (reference sequence). There are 15 residues in the CDR3. The V end lost 5 bases, the J end lost 6 bases, and 18 bases lay between the germline ends.

This clone was recorded only once. The chain recombines TRBV5-4 with TRBJ2-5; D may correspond to TRBD1 or TRBD2 (5 bases each). Trimming left V 0 bases short and J 4 bases short, with 16 bases between. Per the germline V gene, CDR1 is SGHNT and CDR2 is YYREEE (reference sequence). The CDR3 contains 16 residues. CDR3 in DNA: TGTGCCAGCAGCTTGGTCGGGGACGCCTGGGGAGAGACCCAGTACTTC. Encoded protein: CASSLVGDAWGETQYF.